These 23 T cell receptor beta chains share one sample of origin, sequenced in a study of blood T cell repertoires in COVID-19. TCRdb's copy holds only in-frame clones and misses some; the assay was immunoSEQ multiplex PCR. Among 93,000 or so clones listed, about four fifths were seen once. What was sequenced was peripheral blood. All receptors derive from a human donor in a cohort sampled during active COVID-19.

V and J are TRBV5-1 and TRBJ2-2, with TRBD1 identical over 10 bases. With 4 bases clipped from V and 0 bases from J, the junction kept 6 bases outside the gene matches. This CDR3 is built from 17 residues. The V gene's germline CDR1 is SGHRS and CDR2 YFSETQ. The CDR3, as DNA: TGCGCCAGCAGCCGCGGGACAGGGGTTACGAACACCGGGGAGCTGTTTTTT. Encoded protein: CASSRGTGVTNTGELFF.

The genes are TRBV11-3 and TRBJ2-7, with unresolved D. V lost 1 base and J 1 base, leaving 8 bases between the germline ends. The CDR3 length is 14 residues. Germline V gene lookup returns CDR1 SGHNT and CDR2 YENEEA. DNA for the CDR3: TGTGCCAGCAGCTTAGTGCGGATATCCTACGAGCAGTACTTC. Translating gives CASSLVRISYEQYF.

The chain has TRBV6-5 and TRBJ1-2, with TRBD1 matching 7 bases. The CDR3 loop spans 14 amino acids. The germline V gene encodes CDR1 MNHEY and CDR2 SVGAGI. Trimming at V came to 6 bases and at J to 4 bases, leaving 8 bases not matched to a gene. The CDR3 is CASRADGTAYGYTF. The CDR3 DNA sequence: TGTGCCAGCAGAGCAGACGGGACAGCCTATGGCTACACCTTC.

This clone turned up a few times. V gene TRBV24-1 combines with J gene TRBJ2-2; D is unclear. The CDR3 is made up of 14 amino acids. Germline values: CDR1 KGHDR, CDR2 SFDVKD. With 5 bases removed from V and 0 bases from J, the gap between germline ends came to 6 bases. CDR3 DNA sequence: TGTGCCACCAGTGGCTATCCGAACACCGGGGAGCTGTTTTTT. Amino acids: CATSGYPNTGELFF.

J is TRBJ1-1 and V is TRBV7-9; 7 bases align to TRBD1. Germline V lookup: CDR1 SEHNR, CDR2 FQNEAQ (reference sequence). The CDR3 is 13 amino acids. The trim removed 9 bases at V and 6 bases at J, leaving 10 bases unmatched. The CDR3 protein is CASMTGYGAEAFF. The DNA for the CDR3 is TGTGCCAGTATGACAGGGTATGGAGCTGAAGCTTTCTTT.

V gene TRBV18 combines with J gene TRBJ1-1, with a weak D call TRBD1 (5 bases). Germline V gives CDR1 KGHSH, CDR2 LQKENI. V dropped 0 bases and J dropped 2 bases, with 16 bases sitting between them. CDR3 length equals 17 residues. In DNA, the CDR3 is TGTGCCAGCTCACCACCCCGGGGGTCGGTCAGAAACACTGAAGCTTTCTTT. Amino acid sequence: CASSPPRGSVRNTEAFF.

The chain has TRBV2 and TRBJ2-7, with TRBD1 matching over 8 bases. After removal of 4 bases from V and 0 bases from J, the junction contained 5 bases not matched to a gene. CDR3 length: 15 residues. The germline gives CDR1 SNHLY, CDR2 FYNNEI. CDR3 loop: CASSAGTGFSYEQYF. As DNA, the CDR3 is TGTGCCAGCAGTGCGGGGACAGGTTTCTCCTACGAGCAGTACTTC.

CDR3 coding DNA: TGTGCCAGCAGCTCCCACCCCGCGACTAATGAAAAACTGTTTTTT. As protein: CASSSHPATNEKLFF. The chain recombines TRBV9 with TRBJ1-4; D is unresolved. From germline, CDR1 is SGDLS and CDR2 YYNGEE. V shed 4 bases and J shed 2 bases, with 12 bases lying between them. The CDR3 runs 15 residues.

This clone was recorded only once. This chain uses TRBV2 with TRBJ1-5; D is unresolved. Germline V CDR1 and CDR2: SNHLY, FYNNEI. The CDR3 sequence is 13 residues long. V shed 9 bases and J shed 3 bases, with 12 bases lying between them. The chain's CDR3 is CASSLPTNQPQHF. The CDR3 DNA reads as TGTGCCAGTAGCTTACCGACCAATCAGCCCCAGCATTTT. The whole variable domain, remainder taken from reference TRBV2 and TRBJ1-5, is EPEVTQTPSHQVTQMGQEVILRCVPISNHLYFYWYRQILGQKVEFLVSFYNNEISEKSEIFDDQFSVERPDGSNFTLKIRSTKLEDSAMYFCASSLPTNQPQHFGDGTRLSIL.

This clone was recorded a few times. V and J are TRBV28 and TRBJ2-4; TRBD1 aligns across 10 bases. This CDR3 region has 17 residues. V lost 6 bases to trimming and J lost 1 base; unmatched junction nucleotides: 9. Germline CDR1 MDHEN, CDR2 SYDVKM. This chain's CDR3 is CASSLPPGQGAKNIQYF. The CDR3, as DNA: TGTGCCAGCAGCCTCCCCCCGGGACAGGGGGCCAAAAACATTCAGTACTTC.

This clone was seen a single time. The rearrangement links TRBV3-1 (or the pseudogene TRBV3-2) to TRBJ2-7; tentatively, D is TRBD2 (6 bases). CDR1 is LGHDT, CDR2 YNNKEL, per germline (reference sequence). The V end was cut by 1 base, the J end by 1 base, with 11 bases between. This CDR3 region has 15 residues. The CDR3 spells CASSQGAGPSYEQYF. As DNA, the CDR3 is TGTGCCAGCAGCCAAGGAGCGGGCCCTTCCTACGAGCAGTACTTC.

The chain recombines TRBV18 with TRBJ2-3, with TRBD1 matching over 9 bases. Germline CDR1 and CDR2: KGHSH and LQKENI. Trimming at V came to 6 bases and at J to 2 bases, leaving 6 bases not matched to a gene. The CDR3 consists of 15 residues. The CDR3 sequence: CASSRRTGDTDTQYF. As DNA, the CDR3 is TGTGCCAGCTCTCGACGGACAGGGGACACAGATACGCAGTATTTT.

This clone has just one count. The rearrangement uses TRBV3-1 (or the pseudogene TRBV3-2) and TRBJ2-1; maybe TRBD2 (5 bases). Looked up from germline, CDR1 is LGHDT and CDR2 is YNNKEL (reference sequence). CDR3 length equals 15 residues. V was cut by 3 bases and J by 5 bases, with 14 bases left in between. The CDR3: CASSQDGGRHNEQFF. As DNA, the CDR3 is TGTGCCAGCAGCCAGGACGGAGGTCGCCACAATGAGCAGTTCTTC.

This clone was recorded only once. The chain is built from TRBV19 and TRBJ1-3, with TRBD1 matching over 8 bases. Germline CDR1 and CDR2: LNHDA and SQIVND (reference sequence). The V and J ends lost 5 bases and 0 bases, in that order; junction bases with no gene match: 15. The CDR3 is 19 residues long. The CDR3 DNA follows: TGTGCCAGTAGTGCCAAAGGACAGACAGGGGCTAACTCTGGAAACACCATATATTTT. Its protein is CASSAKGQTGANSGNTIYF.

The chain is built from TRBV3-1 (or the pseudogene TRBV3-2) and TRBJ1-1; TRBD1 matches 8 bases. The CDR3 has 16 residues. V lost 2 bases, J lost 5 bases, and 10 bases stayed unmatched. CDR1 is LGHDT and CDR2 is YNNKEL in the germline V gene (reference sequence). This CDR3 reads CASSQPGGQGRTEAFF. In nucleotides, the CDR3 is TGTGCCAGCAGCCAACCTGGAGGACAGGGAAGGACTGAAGCTTTCTTT.

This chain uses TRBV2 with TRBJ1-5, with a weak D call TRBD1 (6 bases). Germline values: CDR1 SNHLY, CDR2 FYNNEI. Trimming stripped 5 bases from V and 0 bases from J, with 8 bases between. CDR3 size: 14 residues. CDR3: CASSQGYSNQPQHF. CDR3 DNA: TGTGCCAGCAGTCAGGGGTATAGCAATCAGCCCCAGCATTTT.

The CDR3 loop reads CASSFAPEYGYTF. The CDR3 DNA sequence: TGTGCCAGCAGTTTTGCCCCAGAATATGGCTACACCTTC. The chain recombines TRBV27 with TRBJ1-2, with D unresolved. The V end lost 3 bases, the J end lost 5 bases, and 10 bases lay between the germline ends. The length of the CDR3 is 13 residues. The germline V gene encodes CDR1 MNHEY and CDR2 SMNVEV (reference sequence).

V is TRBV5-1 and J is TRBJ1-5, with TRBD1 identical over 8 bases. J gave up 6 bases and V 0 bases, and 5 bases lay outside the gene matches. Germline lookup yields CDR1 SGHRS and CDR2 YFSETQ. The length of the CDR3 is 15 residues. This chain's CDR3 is CASSLAGQGGQPQHF. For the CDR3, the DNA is TGCGCCAGCAGCTTGGCCGGACAGGGAGGTCAGCCCCAGCATTTT.

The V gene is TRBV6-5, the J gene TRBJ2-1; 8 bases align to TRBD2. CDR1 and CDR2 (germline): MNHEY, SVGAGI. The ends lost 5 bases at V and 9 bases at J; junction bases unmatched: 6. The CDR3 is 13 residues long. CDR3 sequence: CASSPGGPVEQFF. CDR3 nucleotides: TGTGCCAGCAGTCCGGGGGGGCCGGTTGAGCAGTTCTTC.

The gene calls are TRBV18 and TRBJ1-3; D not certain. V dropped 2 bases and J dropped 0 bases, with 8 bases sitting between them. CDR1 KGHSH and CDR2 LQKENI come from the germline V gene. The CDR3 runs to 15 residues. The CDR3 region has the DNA TGTGCCAGCTCACCATCCCTCCCCTCTGGAAACACCATATATTTT. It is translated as CASSPSLPSGNTIYF.

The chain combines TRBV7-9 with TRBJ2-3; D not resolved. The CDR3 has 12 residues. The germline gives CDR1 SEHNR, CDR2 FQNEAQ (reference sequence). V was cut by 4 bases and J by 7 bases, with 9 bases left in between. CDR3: CASSSPENTQYF. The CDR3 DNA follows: TGTGCCAGCAGCTCCCCCGAGAATACGCAGTATTTT.

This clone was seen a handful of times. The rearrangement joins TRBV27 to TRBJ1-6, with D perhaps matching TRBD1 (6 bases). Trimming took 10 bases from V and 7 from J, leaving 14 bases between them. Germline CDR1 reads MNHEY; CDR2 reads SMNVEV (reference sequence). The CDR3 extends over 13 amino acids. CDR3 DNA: TGTGCCACCAGGGGCAGGTCGAATTCACCCCTCCACTTT. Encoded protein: CATRGRSNSPLHF.

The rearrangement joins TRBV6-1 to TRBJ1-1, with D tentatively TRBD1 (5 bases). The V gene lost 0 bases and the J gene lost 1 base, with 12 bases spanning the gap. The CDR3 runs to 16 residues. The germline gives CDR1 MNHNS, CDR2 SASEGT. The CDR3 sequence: CASSEAAGRKNTEAFF. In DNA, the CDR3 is TGTGCCAGCAGTGAAGCTGCGGGACGTAAGAACACTGAAGCTTTCTTT.